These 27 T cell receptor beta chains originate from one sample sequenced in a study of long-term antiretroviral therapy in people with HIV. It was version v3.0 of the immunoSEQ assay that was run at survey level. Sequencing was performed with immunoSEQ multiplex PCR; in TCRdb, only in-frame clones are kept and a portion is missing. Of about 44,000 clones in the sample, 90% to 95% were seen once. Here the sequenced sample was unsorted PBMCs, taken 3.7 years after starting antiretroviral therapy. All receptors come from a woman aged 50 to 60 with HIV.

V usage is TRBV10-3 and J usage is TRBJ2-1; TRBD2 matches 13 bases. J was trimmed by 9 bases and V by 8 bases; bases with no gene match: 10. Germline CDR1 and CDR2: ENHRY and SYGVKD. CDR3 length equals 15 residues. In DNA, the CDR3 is TGTGCCATCCGGGTGGGACTAGCGGGACGGGGTGAGCAGTTCTTC. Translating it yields CAIRVGLAGRGEQFF.

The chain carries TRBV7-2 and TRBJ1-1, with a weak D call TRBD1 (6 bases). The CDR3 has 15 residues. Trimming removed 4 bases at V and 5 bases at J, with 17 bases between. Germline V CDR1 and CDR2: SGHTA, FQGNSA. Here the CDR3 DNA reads TGTGCCAGCAGCTCACATGGGGGGGCCGGGACTGAAGCTTTCTTT. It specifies CASSSHGGAGTEAFF.

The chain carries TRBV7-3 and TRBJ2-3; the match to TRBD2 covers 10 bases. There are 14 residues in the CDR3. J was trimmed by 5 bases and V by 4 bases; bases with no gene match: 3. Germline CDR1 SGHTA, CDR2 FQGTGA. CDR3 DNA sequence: TGTGCCAGCAGCTCCGGGACTAGCGTAGATACGCAGTATTTT. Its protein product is CASSSGTSVDTQYF.

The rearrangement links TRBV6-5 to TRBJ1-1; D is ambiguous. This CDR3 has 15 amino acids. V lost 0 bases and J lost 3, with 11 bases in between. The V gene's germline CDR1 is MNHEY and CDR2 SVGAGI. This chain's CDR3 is CASSYSNRRDTEAFF. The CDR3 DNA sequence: TGTGCCAGCAGTTACTCTAATCGAAGGGACACTGAAGCTTTCTTT.

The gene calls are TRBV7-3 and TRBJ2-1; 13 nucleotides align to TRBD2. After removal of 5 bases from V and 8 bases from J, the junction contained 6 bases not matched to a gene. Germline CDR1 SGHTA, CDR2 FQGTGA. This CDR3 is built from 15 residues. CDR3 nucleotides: TGTGCCAGCAGCGCGACTAGCGGGGGGATATATGAGCAGTTCTTC. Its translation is CASSATSGGIYEQFF.

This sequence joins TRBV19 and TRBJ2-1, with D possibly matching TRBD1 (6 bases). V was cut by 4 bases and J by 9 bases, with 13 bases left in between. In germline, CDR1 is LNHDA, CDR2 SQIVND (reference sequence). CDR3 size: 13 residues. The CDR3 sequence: CASSTDTGFEQFF. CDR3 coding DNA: TGTGCCAGTAGTACCGATACAGGGTTTGAGCAGTTCTTC. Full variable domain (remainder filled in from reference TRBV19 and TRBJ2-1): DGGITQSPKYLFRKEGQNVTLSCEQNLNHDAMYWYRQDPGQGLRLIYYSQIVNDFQKGDIAEGYSVSREKKESFPLTVTSAQKNPTAFYLCASSTDTGFEQFFGPGTRLTVL.

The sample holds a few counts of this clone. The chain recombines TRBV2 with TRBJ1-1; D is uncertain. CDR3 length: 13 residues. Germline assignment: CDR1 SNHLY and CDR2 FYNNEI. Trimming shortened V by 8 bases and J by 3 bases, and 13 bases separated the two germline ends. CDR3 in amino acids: CASSEGGDTEAFF. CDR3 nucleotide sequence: TGTGCCAGCTCCGAGGGTGGGGACACTGAAGCTTTCTTT.

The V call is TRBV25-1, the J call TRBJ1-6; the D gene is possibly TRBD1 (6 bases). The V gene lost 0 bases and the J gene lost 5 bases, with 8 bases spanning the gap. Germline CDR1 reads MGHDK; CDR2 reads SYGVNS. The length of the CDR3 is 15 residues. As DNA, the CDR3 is TGTGCCAGCAGTGAATACAGGGGAGATAATTCACCCCTCCACTTT. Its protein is CASSEYRGDNSPLHF.

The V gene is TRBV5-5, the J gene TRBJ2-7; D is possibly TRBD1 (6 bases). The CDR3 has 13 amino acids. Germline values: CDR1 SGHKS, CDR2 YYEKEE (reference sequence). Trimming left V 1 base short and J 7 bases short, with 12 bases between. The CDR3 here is CASSLYWGREQYF. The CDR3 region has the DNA TGTGCCAGCAGCTTGTATTGGGGGCGGGAGCAGTACTTC.

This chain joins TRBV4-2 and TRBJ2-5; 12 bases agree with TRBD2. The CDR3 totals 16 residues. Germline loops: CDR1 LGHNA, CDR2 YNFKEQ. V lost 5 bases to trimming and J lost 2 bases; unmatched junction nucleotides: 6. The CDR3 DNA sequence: TGTGCCAGCAGCTTTCGACTAGCGGGGGATCAAGAGACCCAGTACTTC. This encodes CASSFRLAGDQETQYF.

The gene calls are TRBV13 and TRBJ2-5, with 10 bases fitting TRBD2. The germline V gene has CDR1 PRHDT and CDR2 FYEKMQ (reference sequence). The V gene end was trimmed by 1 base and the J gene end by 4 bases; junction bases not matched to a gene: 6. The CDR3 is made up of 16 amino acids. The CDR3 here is CASSLDLAGVTETQYF. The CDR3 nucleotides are TGTGCCAGCAGCTTAGACCTAGCGGGGGTTACAGAGACCCAGTACTTC.

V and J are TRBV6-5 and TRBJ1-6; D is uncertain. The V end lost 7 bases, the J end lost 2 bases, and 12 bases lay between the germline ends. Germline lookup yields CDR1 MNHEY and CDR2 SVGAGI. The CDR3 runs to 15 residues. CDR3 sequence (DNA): TGTGCCAGCAACCCCCTCGGTCCCTATAATTCACCCCTCCACTTT. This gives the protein CASNPLGPYNSPLHF.

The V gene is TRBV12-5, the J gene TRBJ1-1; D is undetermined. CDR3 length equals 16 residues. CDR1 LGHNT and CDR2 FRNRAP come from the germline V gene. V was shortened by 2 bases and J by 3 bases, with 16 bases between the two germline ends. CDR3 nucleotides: TGTGCTAGTGGTTTGCAGGCCGCCCGAAGCGACACTGAAGCTTTCTTT. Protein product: CASGLQAARSDTEAFF.

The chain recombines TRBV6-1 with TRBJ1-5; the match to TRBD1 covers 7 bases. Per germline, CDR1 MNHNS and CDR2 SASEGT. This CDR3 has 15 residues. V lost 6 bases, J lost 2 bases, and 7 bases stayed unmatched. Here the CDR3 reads CASRYGQDGNQPQHF. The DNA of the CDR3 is TGTGCCAGCAGGTACGGACAGGATGGCAATCAGCCCCAGCATTTT.

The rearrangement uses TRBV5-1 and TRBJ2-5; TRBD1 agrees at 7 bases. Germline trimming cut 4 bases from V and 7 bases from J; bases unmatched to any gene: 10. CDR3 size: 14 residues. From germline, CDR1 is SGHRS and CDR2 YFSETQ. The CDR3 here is CASSPSGTVGTQYF. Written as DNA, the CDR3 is TGCGCCAGCAGCCCGTCCGGGACAGTAGGGACCCAGTACTTC.

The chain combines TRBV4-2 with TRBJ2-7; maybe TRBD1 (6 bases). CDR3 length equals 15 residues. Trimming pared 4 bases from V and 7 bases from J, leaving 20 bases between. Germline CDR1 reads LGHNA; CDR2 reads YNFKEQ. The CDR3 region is CASSLVPGHEREQYF. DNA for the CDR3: TGTGCCAGCAGCCTCGTCCCGGGACATGAAAGGGAGCAGTACTTC.

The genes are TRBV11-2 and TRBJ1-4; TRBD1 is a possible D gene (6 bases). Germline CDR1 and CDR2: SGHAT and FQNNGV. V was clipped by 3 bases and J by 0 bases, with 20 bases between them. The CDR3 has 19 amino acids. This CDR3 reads CASSFRRNREGATNEKLFF. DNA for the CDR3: TGTGCCAGCAGCTTCCGGAGGAACAGGGAGGGTGCAACTAATGAAAAACTGTTTTTT.

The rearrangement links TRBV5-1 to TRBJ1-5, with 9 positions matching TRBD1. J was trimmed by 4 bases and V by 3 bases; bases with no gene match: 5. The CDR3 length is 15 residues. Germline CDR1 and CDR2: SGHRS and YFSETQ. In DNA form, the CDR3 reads TGCGCCAGCAGCTGGACAGGGGCCTTTAATCAGCCCCAGCATTTT. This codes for CASSWTGAFNQPQHF.

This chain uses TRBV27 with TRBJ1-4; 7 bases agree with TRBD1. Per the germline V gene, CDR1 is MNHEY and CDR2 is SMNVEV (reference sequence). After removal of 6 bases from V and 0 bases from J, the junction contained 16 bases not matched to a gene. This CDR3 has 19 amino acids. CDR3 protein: CASSPRIPGQLTTNEKLFF. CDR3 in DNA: TGTGCCAGCAGCCCCAGAATCCCGGGACAGCTAACAACTAATGAAAAACTGTTTTTT.

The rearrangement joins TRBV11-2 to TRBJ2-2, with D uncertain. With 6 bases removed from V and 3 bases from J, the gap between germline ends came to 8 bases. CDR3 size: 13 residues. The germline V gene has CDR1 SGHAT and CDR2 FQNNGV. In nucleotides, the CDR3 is TGTGCCAGCAGTATCGAGGACACCGGGGAGCTGTTTTTT. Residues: CASSIEDTGELFF.

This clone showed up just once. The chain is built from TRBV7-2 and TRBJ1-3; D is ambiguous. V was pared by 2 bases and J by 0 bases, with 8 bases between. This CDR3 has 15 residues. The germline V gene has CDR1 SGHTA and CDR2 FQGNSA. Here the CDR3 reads CASSLTAGSGNTIYF. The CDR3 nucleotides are TGTGCCAGCAGCTTAACAGCGGGCTCTGGAAACACCATATATTTT.

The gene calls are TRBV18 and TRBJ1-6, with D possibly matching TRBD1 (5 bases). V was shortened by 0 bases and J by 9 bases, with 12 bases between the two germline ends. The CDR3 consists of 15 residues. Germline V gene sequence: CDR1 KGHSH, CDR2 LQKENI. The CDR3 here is CASSPPPSGASPLHF. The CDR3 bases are TGTGCCAGCTCACCACCCCCTAGTGGGGCTTCACCCCTCCACTTT.

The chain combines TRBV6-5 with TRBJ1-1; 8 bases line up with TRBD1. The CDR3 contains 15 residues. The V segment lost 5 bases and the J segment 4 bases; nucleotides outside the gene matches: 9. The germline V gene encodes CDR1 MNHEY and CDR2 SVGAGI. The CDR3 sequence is CASSKLQGASTEAFF. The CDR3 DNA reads TGTGCCAGCAGTAAACTTCAGGGGGCTAGCACTGAAGCTTTCTTT.

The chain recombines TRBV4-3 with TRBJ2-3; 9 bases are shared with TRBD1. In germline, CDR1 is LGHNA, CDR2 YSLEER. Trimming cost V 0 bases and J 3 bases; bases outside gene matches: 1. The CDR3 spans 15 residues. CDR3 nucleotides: TGCGCCAGCAGCCAAGATGGGACAGGGACAGATACGCAGTATTTT. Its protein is CASSQDGTGTDTQYF.

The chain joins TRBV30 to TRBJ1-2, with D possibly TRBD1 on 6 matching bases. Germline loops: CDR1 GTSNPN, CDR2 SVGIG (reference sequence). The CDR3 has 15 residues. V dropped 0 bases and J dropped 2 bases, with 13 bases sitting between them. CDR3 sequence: CAWSVGPGANYGYTF. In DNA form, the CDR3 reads TGTGCCTGGAGTGTAGGCCCAGGGGCGAACTATGGCTACACCTTC.

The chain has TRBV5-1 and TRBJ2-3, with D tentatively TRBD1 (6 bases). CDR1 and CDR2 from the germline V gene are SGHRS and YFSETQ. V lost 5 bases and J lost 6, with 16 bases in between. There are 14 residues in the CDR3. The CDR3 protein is CASSQDRTRDTQYF. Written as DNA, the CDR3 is TGCGCCAGCAGTCAAGACAGGACCAGGGATACGCAGTATTTT.

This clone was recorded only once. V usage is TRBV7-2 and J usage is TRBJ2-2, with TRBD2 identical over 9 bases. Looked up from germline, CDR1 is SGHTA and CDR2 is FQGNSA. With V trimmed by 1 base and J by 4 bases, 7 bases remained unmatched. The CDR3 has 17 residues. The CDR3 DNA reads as TGTGCCAGCAGCTTAGGCGGGGGGGCATCGATCACCGGGGAGCTGTTTTTT. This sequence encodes CASSLGGGASITGELFF.